The 20 T cell receptor beta chains below all came from one sample that was sequenced in a study of shared clonotypes between healthy human individuals. Only in-frame clones appear in the TCRdb table, and some are missing; sequencing was by immunoSEQ multiplex PCR. The repertoire includes about 580,000 clones, 95% to 98% of them detected once, and 0.3% sits in the top ten. The naive CD8 subset, CD45RO-negative cells positively selected for CCR7, excluded terminally differentiated effector memory CD45RA+ cells. The specimen was naive CD8+ T cells sorted from blood. The receptor source for this set is a man aged 25 to 40 in good health.

This chain connects TRBV29-1 to TRBJ2-7; possibly TRBD1 for D (6 bases). CDR3 length equals 13 residues. Germline V gene sequence: CDR1 SQVTM, CDR2 ANQGSEA. V dropped 7 bases and J dropped 5 bases, with 18 bases sitting between them. The CDR3 region is CSAERGGSDEQYF. CDR3 coding DNA: TGCAGCGCAGAACGAGGGGGTTCGGACGAGCAGTACTTC.

The J gene is TRBJ2-1, the V gene TRBV27, with a possible D match to TRBD2 (5 bases). This CDR3 is built from 17 residues. CDR1 and CDR2 from the germline V gene are MNHEY and SMNVEV (reference sequence). The germline V and J ends were trimmed by 2 bases and 1 base, with 15 bases remaining between them. CDR3 loop: CASSLVRPAGSYNEQFF. The CDR3 nucleotides are TGTGCCAGCAGTTTAGTTCGCCCGGCGGGTTCCTACAATGAGCAGTTCTTC.

The DNA of the CDR3 is TGCAGCGCCCGGACAGCGAACACCGGGGAGCTGTTTTTT. Protein sequence: CSARTANTGELFF. The genes are TRBV29-1 and TRBJ2-2; perhaps TRBD1 as D (6 bases). The CDR3 totals 13 residues. CDR1 and CDR2 (germline): SQVTM, ANQGSEA. The V and J ends lost 7 bases and 0 bases respectively, with 9 bases between them.

The chain employs TRBV5-4 and TRBJ2-7; TRBD2 matches at 13 bases. V gave up 4 bases and J gave up 6 bases; unmatched junction bases: 4. The CDR3 extends over 14 amino acids. Germline CDR1 is SGHNT and CDR2 is YYREEE (reference sequence). CDR3 sequence (DNA): TGTGCCAGCAGCCCGAGGACTAGCGGGAGCGAGCAGTACTTC. It yields the protein CASSPRTSGSEQYF.

V gene TRBV27 combines with J gene TRBJ2-3; no definite D call. CDR1 and CDR2 from the germline V gene are MNHEY and SMNVEV (reference sequence). V gave up 3 bases and J gave up 4 bases, with 14 bases separating them. There are 15 residues in the CDR3. The CDR3, as DNA: TGTGCCAGCAGTTTTTCCAGAGGAGCGTCAGATACGCAGTATTTT. Encoded protein: CASSFSRGASDTQYF.

This sequence joins TRBV6-4 and TRBJ1-1, with D perhaps matching TRBD1 (5 bases). The CDR3 has 11 residues. Germline V lookup: CDR1 MRHNA, CDR2 SNTAGT. V lost 4 bases to trimming and J lost 11 bases, with 11 bases between them. The CDR3 spells CASSGGGIAFF. DNA for the CDR3: TGTGCCAGCAGTGGGGGGGGGATCGCTTTCTTT.

In the case of this clone: The same CDR3 arises from other DNA sequences in this sample as well. V is TRBV18 and J is TRBJ1-5; 7 nucleotides line up with TRBD1. With V trimmed by 4 bases and J by 4 bases, 4 bases remained unmatched. Germline V gene data show CDR1 as KGHSH and CDR2 as LQKENI. The CDR3 runs to 14 residues. CDR3 nucleotides: TGTGCCAGCTCACTACGGGACAGTAATCAGCCCCAGCATTTT. Its translation: CASSLRDSNQPQHF.

This chain uses TRBV7-6 with TRBJ2-7; no reliable D call. V dropped 5 bases and J dropped 5 bases, with 13 bases sitting between them. Germline assignment: CDR1 SGHVS and CDR2 FNYEAQ. The CDR3 runs to 13 residues. CDR3: CASSLGFSNEQYF. CDR3 DNA: TGTGCCAGCAGCCTAGGTTTTTCTAACGAGCAGTACTTC.

The gene calls are TRBV2 and TRBJ2-7; D unresolved. Germline V gene lookup returns CDR1 SNHLY and CDR2 FYNNEI. Trimming took off 6 bases at V and 0 bases at J, with 18 bases between the two ends. This CDR3 is built from 16 residues. CDR3 sequence reads: CASSGSYVRSSYEQYF. In DNA form, the CDR3 reads TGTGCCAGCAGCGGTTCCTACGTCAGGAGCTCCTACGAGCAGTACTTC.

This clone came up a few times. Other DNA sequences from this sample encode an identical CDR3 as well. This chain connects TRBV5-1 to TRBJ1-1; no reliable D call. From germline, CDR1 is SGHRS and CDR2 YFSETQ. V gave up 0 bases and J gave up 1 base, with 7 bases separating them. The CDR3 sequence is 14 residues long. The DNA for the CDR3 is TGCGCCAGCAGCTTGGGGCACTCGAACACTGAAGCTTTCTTT. Amino acid sequence: CASSLGHSNTEAFF.

The chain combines TRBV7-9 with TRBJ1-1, with D unclear. The CDR3 is 13 residues long. CDR1 and CDR2 (germline): SEHNR, FQNEAQ (reference sequence). Trimming left V 1 base short and J 7 bases short, with 10 bases between. CDR3 nucleotide sequence: TGTGCCAGCAGCTTAGAATCCGGGATTGAAGCTTTCTTT. It is translated as CASSLESGIEAFF. The full variable domain, its missing parts supplied by reference TRBV7-9 and TRBJ1-1, is DTGVSQNPRHKITKRGQNVTFRCDPISEHNRLYWYRQTLGQGPEFLTYFQNEAQLEKSRLLSDRFSAERPKGSFSTLEIQRTEQGDSAMYLCASSLESGIEAFFGQGTRLTVV.

The chain links TRBV27 to TRBJ2-7; D might be TRBD1 (5 bases). CDR3 length equals 16 residues. Trimming pared 5 bases from V and 0 bases from J, leaving 17 bases between. Germline CDR1 and CDR2: MNHEY and SMNVEV (reference sequence). The CDR3 bases are TGTGCCAGCAGTATACTACAGGCTCCTCTCTCCTACGAGCAGTACTTC. Its protein is CASSILQAPLSYEQYF.

V usage is TRBV5-6 and J usage is TRBJ2-2; D may be TRBD1 (5 bases). The V end lost 4 bases, the J end lost 0 bases, and 10 bases lay between the germline ends. The germline V gene encodes CDR1 SGHDT and CDR2 YYEEEE. This CDR3 region has 15 residues. CDR3 in amino acids: CASSTPQANTGELFF. CDR3 bases: TGTGCCAGCAGCACCCCACAGGCGAACACCGGGGAGCTGTTTTTT.

The gene calls are TRBV5-6 and TRBJ2-7; 12 nucleotides agree with TRBD2. The V segment lost 5 bases and the J segment 6 bases; nucleotides outside the gene matches: 9. Germline loops: CDR1 SGHDT, CDR2 YYEEEE. CDR3 length: 15 residues. The CDR3 region has the DNA TGTGCCAGCAGTCCGGGACTAGCGGGCGGCAGCGAGCAGTACTTC. Amino acid sequence: CASSPGLAGGSEQYF.

The chain has TRBV27 and TRBJ2-7; D gene unclear. The germline gives CDR1 MNHEY, CDR2 SMNVEV (reference sequence). The CDR3 is made up of 14 amino acids. With 0 bases removed from V and 4 bases from J, the gap between germline ends came to 10 bases. The CDR3 is CASSLSASAYEQYF. As DNA, the CDR3 is TGTGCCAGCAGTTTATCGGCGAGCGCGTACGAGCAGTACTTC.

This chain uses TRBV15 with TRBJ1-1, with D unresolved. The length of the CDR3 is 12 residues. Between the trimmed V and J ends, which lost 4 bases and 2 bases, there was a span of 5 bases. Germline CDR1 reads LNHNV; CDR2 reads YYDKDF (reference sequence). This chain's CDR3 is CATSTSNTEAFF. The DNA of the CDR3 is TGTGCCACCAGCACTTCAAACACTGAAGCTTTCTTT. Together with reference TRBV15 and TRBJ1-1, the CDR3 gives the full variable domain: DAMVIQNPRYQVTQFGKPVTLSCSQTLNHNVMYWYQQKSSQAPKLLFHYYDKDFNNEADTPDNFQSRRPNTSFCFLDIRSPGLGDTAMYLCATSTSNTEAFFGQGTRLTVV.

This chain links TRBV27 with TRBJ2-7, with TRBD1 as a possible D gene (6 bases). V was shortened by 3 bases and J by 2 bases, with 17 bases between the two germline ends. This CDR3 region has 16 residues. Per germline, CDR1 MNHEY and CDR2 SMNVEV (reference sequence). Here the CDR3 DNA reads TGTGCCAGCAGTTTCAACGGACGGCAGGGGACCTACGAGCAGTACTTC. Amino acid sequence: CASSFNGRQGTYEQYF.

This chain joins TRBV29-1 and TRBJ1-2, with TRBD1 matching 9 bases. There are 13 residues in the CDR3. CDR1 SQVTM and CDR2 ANQGSEA come from the germline V gene. The J segment lost 5 bases and the V segment lost 7 bases, leaving 8 bases of the junction unmatched. The CDR3 region is CSDRTGDLYGYTF. DNA of the CDR3: TGCAGCGACAGGACAGGGGACTTGTATGGCTACACCTTC.

This chain links TRBV6-5 with TRBJ2-5, with D tentatively TRBD1 or TRBD2 (5 bases each). The germline CDR1 and CDR2 sequences are MNHEY and SVGAGI. V was shortened by 8 bases and J by 7 bases, with 17 bases between the two germline ends. The CDR3 consists of 13 residues. The CDR3 coding sequence is TGTGCCAGCGAAGCCAGGGCCGGGGTGACCCAGTACTTC. It yields the protein CASEARAGVTQYF.

V and J are TRBV4-3 and TRBJ1-2; a possible D gene is TRBD1 (5 bases). Germline CDR1 reads LGHNA; CDR2 reads YSLEER. V was shortened by 0 bases and J by 2 bases, with 7 bases between the two germline ends. This CDR3 is 14 amino acids long. The chain's CDR3 is CASSQDRGNYGYTF. The CDR3 DNA is TGCGCCAGCAGCCAAGATCGGGGGAACTATGGCTACACCTTC.